This record covers a single T cell receptor (beta chain). The data stem from a study of blood T cell repertoires in COVID-19. Study at large: Sites in the United States, Italy and Spain provided acute and convalescent COVID-19 samples. In each case, the material was cDNA or gDNA derived from T cells, B-cell-depleted T cells, or PBMCs.

Germline V gene lookup returns CDR1 GTSNPN and CDR2 SVGIG (reference sequence). The CDR3 is 13 amino acids. V was clipped by 5 bases and J by 3 bases; unmatched bases: 2. Source study methods: Counts of nucleated cells, estimated from reference gene primer amplification, were obtained. The assay was immunoSEQ multiplex PCR, and TCRdb's table has in-frame clones only and misses some. V, J and clone size derive from that table, while D and trimming were established from the DNA sequence. This sample has some 150,000 clones, with approximately 86% found just once. The chain has TRBV30 and TRBJ1-5; 9 bases agree with TRBD1. This TCR was sampled from a woman aged 45-65 years with acute or convalescent COVID-19. Input material: peripheral blood. This CDR3 reads CAWGTGLNQPQHF. The CDR3 nucleotides read TGTGCCTGGGGGACAGGGCTCAATCAGCCCCAGCATTTT.